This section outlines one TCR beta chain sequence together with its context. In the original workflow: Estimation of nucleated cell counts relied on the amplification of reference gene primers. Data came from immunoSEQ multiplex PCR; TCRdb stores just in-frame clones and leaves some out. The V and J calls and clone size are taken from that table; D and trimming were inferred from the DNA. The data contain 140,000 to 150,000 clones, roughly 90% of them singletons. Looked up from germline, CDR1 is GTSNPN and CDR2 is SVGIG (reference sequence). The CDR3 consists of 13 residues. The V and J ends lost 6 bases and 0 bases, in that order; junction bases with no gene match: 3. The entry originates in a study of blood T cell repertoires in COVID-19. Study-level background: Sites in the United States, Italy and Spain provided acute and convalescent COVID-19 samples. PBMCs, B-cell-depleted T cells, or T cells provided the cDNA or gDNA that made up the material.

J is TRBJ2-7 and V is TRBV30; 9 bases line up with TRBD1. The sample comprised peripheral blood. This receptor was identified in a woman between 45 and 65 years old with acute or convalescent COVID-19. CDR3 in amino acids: CACGQGSSYEQYF. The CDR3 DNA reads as TGTGCCTGCGGACAGGGGTCCTCCTACGAGCAGTACTTC.